Presented here are 2 T cell receptor beta chains from one specimen sequenced in a study of cytomegalovirus exposure and HLA in healthy donors. Using immunoSEQ multiplex PCR, the repertoire was profiled, and TCRdb retains in-frame clones only, with some absent. The repertoire has about 78,000 clones, 95% to 97% of them found once; the top ten carry 1.6%. The sequenced material came from PBMCs. These receptors were obtained from a man between 18 and 35 years old in good health and CMV-seropositive.

V gene TRBV7-2 combines with J gene TRBJ2-2, with D perhaps matching TRBD2 (6 bases). This CDR3 contains 13 residues. The V gene lost 4 bases and the J gene lost 9 bases, with 12 bases spanning the gap. CDR1 is SGHTA and CDR2 is FQGNSA in the germline V gene. As DNA, the CDR3 is TGTGCCAGCAGCTCAGGGACTTTCTGGGAGCTGTTTTTT. Residues: CASSSGTFWELFF.

The chain is built from TRBV19 and TRBJ2-5, with D perhaps matching TRBD1 (6 bases). Germline V gene data show CDR1 as LNHDA and CDR2 as SQIVND (reference sequence). Trimming left V 3 bases short and J 1 base short, with 18 bases between. The CDR3 runs 17 residues. CDR3 loop: CASSMRGFGVGQETQYF. CDR3 coding DNA: TGTGCCAGTAGTATGAGGGGGTTCGGCGTAGGCCAAGAGACCCAGTACTTC. The variable domain in full, with the rest retrieved from reference TRBV19 and TRBJ2-5, is DGGITQSPKYLFRKEGQNVTLSCEQNLNHDAMYWYRQDPGQGLRLIYYSQIVNDFQKGDIAEGYSVSREKKESFPLTVTSAQKNPTAFYLCASSMRGFGVGQETQYFGPGTRLLVL.